Included here is one T cell receptor beta chain sequence, with context. Recruited during active infection, patients (from Seattle) were subsequently followed longitudinally. The entry originates in a study of blood T cell repertoires in COVID-19. Overall study context: Samples of COVID-19 (acute and convalescent) were obtained from the United States, Italy and Spain.

In the source study's methods: Amplification from reference gene primers served as the basis for estimated nucleated cell counts. Here immunoSEQ multiplex PCR was the method, and the copy in TCRdb shows in-frame clones only, minus some. The V and J calls and the clone size are those of that table, but D and trimming were determined from the DNA. The sample lists 230,000 or so clones; about four fifths were seen once. Per the germline V gene, CDR1 is KGHSH and CDR2 is LQKENI. CDR3 size: 16 residues. The ends were cut back, 6 bases at V and 4 bases at J, with 21 bases in the middle. The chain carries TRBV18 and TRBJ1-1, with D tentatively TRBD1 (6 bases). What was sequenced was peripheral blood. This TCR was recovered from an elderly woman with COVID-19, enrolled during active disease. CDR3 protein: CASSPTTQGVGTEAFF. In DNA, the CDR3 is TGTGCCAGCTCGCCTACAACACAGGGAGTTGGCACTGAAGCTTTCTTT.